The 15 T cell receptor beta chains below come from one sample, sequenced in a study of metastatic and nonmetastatic thyroid tumors. No patient received treatment before thyroid surgery. TCRdb re-called the PCR reads with MiXCR. The sample includes around 26,000 clones, 3.5% to 4.5% of them seen just once. The specimen was blood. The receptor source for this set is a male donor with papillary thyroid cancer or a benign thyroid nodule (not recorded which). Some clones in this sample may be carry-over from other donors' samples.

This clone was found a few times. This chain uses TRBV7-3 with TRBJ2-3; 7 nucleotides align to TRBD1. Losses at the gene ends were 5 bases for V and 0 bases for J; bases not matched to a gene: 5. This CDR3 is built from 15 residues. CDR1 is SGHTA, CDR2 FQGTGA, per germline. This CDR3 reads CASSPGTASTDTQYF. CDR3 bases: TGTGCCAGCAGCCCAGGGACAGCCAGCACAGATACGCAGTATTTT.

In its sample, this clone was seen many times. V and J are TRBV15 and TRBJ2-1; D not certain. The CDR3 loop spans 12 amino acids. Trimming left V 5 bases short and J 7 bases short, with 9 bases between. Germline V gives CDR1 LNHNV, CDR2 YYDKDF (reference sequence). CDR3 sequence: CATSADRNEQFF. CDR3 nucleotide sequence: TGTGCCACCAGCGCAGATAGGAATGAGCAGTTCTTC.

This clone was observed at least ten times. The rearrangement links TRBV20-1 to TRBJ2-5; 10 bases map to TRBD2. Germline CDR1 DFQATT, CDR2 SNEGSKA (reference sequence). Trimming at V came to 4 bases and at J to 5 bases, leaving 13 bases not matched to a gene. The CDR3 has 16 amino acids. In nucleotides, the CDR3 is TGCAGTGCTACATCTAGCGGGAGTCAAACCGGCGAGACCCAGTACTTC. It is translated as CSATSSGSQTGETQYF.

This chain connects TRBV12-3 or TRBV12-4 to TRBJ2-1; D is unclear. Deletions cut 3 bases from V and 7 bases from J, with 13 bases between. The CDR3 length is 14 residues. The CDR3 DNA reads TGTGCCAGCAGTTTTGGGGTAGCTAGGAATGAGCAGTTCTTC. Amino acids: CASSFGVARNEQFF.

As concerns this clone: Lacking the conserved final phenylalanine or tryptophan, this CDR3 likely reflects a read error. The DNA is left out, because the CDR3 cannot be placed on it with certainty; the CDR3 is given as TCRdb lists it. The gene calls are TRBV18 and TRBJ1-3. Germline V gene lookup returns CDR1 KGHSH and CDR2 LQKENI. The CDR3 sequence runs 9 residues, both termini included. This CDR3 is CASSPWGLA.

This clone has only one observation. The chain is built from TRBV27 and TRBJ2-7, with D possibly being TRBD2 (5 bases). Trimming left V 7 bases short and J 10 bases short, with 23 bases between. This CDR3 contains 14 residues. CDR1 is MNHEY and CDR2 is SMNVEV in the germline V gene (reference sequence). The CDR3 here is CASTLGSHSSEQYF. Written as DNA, the CDR3 is TGTGCCAGCACTTTGGGGAGCCACTCCTCCGAACAGTACTTC.

This clone qualifies as medium-sized. The V gene is TRBV20-1, the J gene TRBJ2-7; D is possibly TRBD1 (6 bases). The CDR3 is 14 amino acids. Looked up from germline, CDR1 is DFQATT and CDR2 is SNEGSKA (reference sequence). V was trimmed by 1 base and J by 4 bases, leaving 14 bases between them. Written as DNA, the CDR3 is TGCAGTGCTAGAGGGCTCCGGGACAATTACGAGCAGTACTTC. This sequence encodes CSARGLRDNYEQYF.

J is TRBJ2-2 and V is TRBV12-3 or TRBV12-4; maybe TRBD2 (6 bases). CDR3 length: 11 residues. Between the trimmed V and J ends, which lost 8 bases and 5 bases, there was a span of 6 bases. This CDR3 is CASGRTGELFF. CDR3 coding DNA: TGTGCCAGCGGGAGGACCGGGGAGCTGTTTTTT.

In this sample, this clone turned up a few times. V gene TRBV7-6 combines with J gene TRBJ2-7; 9 bases align to TRBD2. Germline lookup yields CDR1 SGHVS and CDR2 FNYEAQ. The J segment lost 2 bases and the V segment lost 1 base, leaving 6 bases of the junction unmatched. CDR3 size: 16 residues. CDR3 region: CASSLGIAGEAYEQYF. The CDR3, as DNA: TGTGCCAGCAGCTTAGGAATAGCGGGAGAGGCCTACGAGCAGTACTTC.

There are a few counts of this clone. This chain links TRBV20-1 with TRBJ1-3; no clear D gene. The V gene's germline CDR1 is DFQATT and CDR2 SNEGSKA (reference sequence). CDR3 length: 13 residues. V was pared by 2 bases and J by 8 bases, with 13 bases between. This CDR3 reads CSARLGGVDTIYF. Here the CDR3 DNA reads TGCAGTGCTAGATTGGGAGGCGTTGACACCATATATTTT.

This clone showed up many times. The V and J genes are TRBV5-1 and TRBJ1-4, with a possible D match to TRBD1 (6 bases). V lost 4 bases and J 8 bases, leaving 15 bases between the germline ends. From germline, CDR1 is SGHRS and CDR2 YFSETQ. CDR3 size: 14 residues. CDR3 protein: CASSPQGIGEKLFF. The CDR3 bases are TGCGCCAGCAGCCCCCAGGGGATCGGGGAAAAACTGTTTTTT.

In this sample, this clone turned up many times. The junction shows a germline mismatch at one end, possibly a read error. The J gene is TRBJ2-1, the V gene TRBV7-9; D is possibly TRBD2 (6 bases). Germline lookup yields CDR1 SEHNR and CDR2 FQNEAQ (reference sequence). The CDR3 sequence is 17 residues long. CDR3 in DNA: TGTGCCAACAGCACCTACCTAGCGAAGGGCTCCTACAATGAGCAGTTCTTC. This translates into CANSTYLAKGSYNEQFF.

This clone has just a few counts. The chain employs TRBV6-4 and TRBJ2-3; D is undetermined. Germline lookup yields CDR1 MRHNA and CDR2 SNTAGT. The V end was cut by 5 bases, the J end by 4 bases, with 25 bases between. There are 18 residues in the CDR3. The DNA for the CDR3 is TGTGCCAGCAGTTACAGTTTCGTTGGGCCGAGGCGGTCAGATACGCAGTATTTT. This sequence encodes CASSYSFVGPRRSDTQYF.

In the case of this clone: A clone one base away is much larger, so this may be a read error. The chain joins TRBV28 to TRBJ1-1; a weak D match, TRBD1 (6 bases). Germline V gene sequence: CDR1 MDHEN, CDR2 SYDVKM. The CDR3 extends over 12 amino acids. CDR3 in DNA: TGTGGCTGCACCTCGAGGACAGAACCAGCTTTCTTT. Translation gives CGCTSRTEPAFF.

For this clone: The CDR3 does not end in the conserved phenylalanine or tryptophan, so this is likely a read error. The CDR3 here is CASSLGQGVTDTQYC. As DNA, the CDR3 is TGCGCCAGCAGCTTGGGACAGGGGGTCACAGATACGCAGTATTGT. The chain uses TRBV5-1 and TRBJ2-3; 9 bases match TRBD1. The CDR3 contains 15 residues. V lost 0 bases, J lost 2 bases, and 1 base stayed unmatched. The germline V gene encodes CDR1 SGHRS and CDR2 YFSETQ.